The 13 T cell receptor beta chains listed next were all sequenced from one sample in a study of human T cells and chemical hapten exposure. TCRdb reanalysed the RACE reads using MiXCR and keeps one entry per CDR3 protein. The data contain about 380,000 distinct CDR3 sequences, 4.5% to 6% of them singletons. Noted time point: pre-sensitization, week 0. Treatment: therapeutic diphenylcyclopropenone sensitization with weekly scalp DPC. The specimen comprised whole blood, sampled in connection with sensitization to the hapten diphenylcyclopropenone (DPC). These receptors all stem from a woman aged 45-59 years with alopecia areata. Some clones in this sample may be carry-over from other donors' samples.

In this sample, this clonotype turned up many times. The chain links TRBV29-1 to TRBJ1-2, with a possible D match to TRBD1 (6 bases). V lost 8 bases and J 7 bases, leaving 23 bases between the germline ends. This CDR3 spans 14 amino acids. The V gene's germline CDR1 is SQVTM and CDR2 ANQGSEA. The CDR3 protein is CSSRDTFVEAGYTF. DNA for the CDR3: TGCAGCTCCCGGGACACCTTTGTGGAGGCTGGCTACACCTTC.

This clonotype was found a few times. The rearrangement joins TRBV7-2 to TRBJ1-5; D ambiguous. Trimming left V 3 bases short and J 11 bases short, with 11 bases between. This CDR3 is 12 amino acids long. CDR1 and CDR2 (germline): SGHTA, FQGNSA. The CDR3 region is CASSLDDTAQHF. The DNA for the CDR3 is TGTGCCAGCAGCTTGGACGACACGGCCCAGCATTTT.

As regards this clonotype: Lacking the conserved final phenylalanine or tryptophan, this CDR3 likely reflects a read error. This chain connects TRBV12-3 or TRBV12-4 to TRBJ2-3, with 8 positions matching TRBD2. The CDR3 runs to 16 residues. With V trimmed by 6 bases and J by 6 bases, 14 bases remained unmatched. This CDR3 is CASRTNSGEGLDTQYL. Written as DNA, the CDR3 is TGTGCCAGCAGGACCAATAGCGGGGAAGGTTTGGATACGCAGTATCTT.

This clonotype was picked up many times. The chain uses TRBV29-1 and TRBJ2-1; D gene unclear. Trimming took 0 bases from V and 7 from J, leaving 1 base between them. Germline V gene lookup returns CDR1 SQVTM and CDR2 ANQGSEA. This CDR3 has 10 residues. CDR3 region: CSVEENEQFF. CDR3 DNA: TGCAGCGTTGAAGAGAATGAGCAGTTCTTC.

This clonotype has a count of ten or more. The chain couples TRBV4-3 to TRBJ1-2; D is ambiguous. There are 15 residues in the CDR3. V dropped 1 base and J dropped 0 bases, with 9 bases sitting between them. Germline CDR1 LGHNA, CDR2 YSLEER. The CDR3 DNA is TGCGCCAGCAGCCAAGTTCGAAGCCCTAACTATGGCTACACCTTC. Translating it yields CASSQVRSPNYGYTF.

V usage is TRBV5-4 and J usage is TRBJ2-5, with D uncertain. The germline V and J ends were trimmed by 4 bases and 2 bases, with 18 bases remaining between them. There are 16 residues in the CDR3. From germline, CDR1 is SGHNT and CDR2 YYREEE (reference sequence). CDR3 in DNA: TGTGCCAGCAGCCTCAAAGTCCCGGGTCCTCAAGAGACCCAGTACTTC. Encoded protein: CASSLKVPGPQETQYF.

The table lists this clonotype with many counts. This sequence joins TRBV28 and TRBJ1-5; 7 bases are shared with TRBD1. The V segment lost 1 base and the J segment 0 bases; nucleotides outside the gene matches: 12. The CDR3 runs to 19 residues. CDR1 and CDR2 (germline): MDHEN, SYDVKM. In DNA, the CDR3 is TGTGCCAGCAGTTTATCCGCCGGGACAGACTATTATAGCAATCAGCCCCAGCATTTT. This gives the protein CASSLSAGTDYYSNQPQHF.

A word on this clonotype: A read error may be the cause here, since a much bigger clone is one base away. The CDR3, as DNA: TGTGCCAGCAGGCAGGGGTATGAAAAACTGTTTTTT. It is translated as CASRQGYEKLFF. V and J are TRBV12-3 or TRBV12-4 and TRBJ1-4; tentative D call: TRBD1 (6 bases). The V end was cut by 6 bases, the J end by 6 bases, with 8 bases between. The CDR3 is 12 residues long.

Note on this clonotype: This sequence may be a read error, since a much larger clone differs from it by one base. The V call is TRBV20-1, the J call TRBJ2-3; 8 bases align to TRBD1. The CDR3 runs to 16 residues. Germline V lookup: CDR1 DFQATT, CDR2 SNEGSKA (reference sequence). In DNA form, the CDR3 reads TGCAGTGCTTCACCCCAGGGGGCCGCTAGCACAGAAACGCAGTATTTT. Protein product: CSASPQGAASTETQYF.

The rearrangement uses TRBV9 and TRBJ2-1; D is undetermined. Germline CDR1 and CDR2: SGDLS and YYNGEE. V dropped 2 bases and J dropped 2 bases, with 5 bases sitting between them. This CDR3 is built from 13 residues. CDR3 coding DNA: TGTGCCAGCAGCGTGCCCACCTACAATGAGCAGTTCTTC. Residues: CASSVPTYNEQFF.

The table lists this clonotype with a few counts. The genes are TRBV5-6 and TRBJ2-1; 12 nucleotides match TRBD2. Germline values: CDR1 SGHDT, CDR2 YYEEEE. The CDR3 contains 19 residues. V shed 3 bases and J 8 bases; nucleotides not matched to a gene: 18. The CDR3 bases are TGTGCCAGCAGCTCCCCCTCTAGCGGGAGGGCCGGTGGGAGTGATGAGCAGTTCTTC. Translated: CASSSPSSGRAGGSDEQFF. Drawing the rest from reference TRBV5-6 and TRBJ2-1, the complete variable domain is DAGVTQSPTHLIKTRGQQVTLRCSPKSGHDTVSWYQQALGQGPQFIFQYYEEEERQRGNFPDRFSGHQFPNYSSELNVNALLLGDSALYLCASSSPSSGRAGGSDEQFFGPGTRLTVL.

In this sample, this clonotype turned up a few times. The chain couples TRBV14 to TRBJ1-1; D is ambiguous. This CDR3 is 11 amino acids long. In germline, CDR1 is SGHDN, CDR2 FVKESK. Trimming stripped 4 bases from V and 5 bases from J, with 5 bases between. In DNA form, the CDR3 reads TGTGCCAGCAGCCGAATGACTGAAGCTTTCTTT. Translated: CASSRMTEAFF. Full variable domain (rest looked up from reference TRBV14 and TRBJ1-1): EAGVTQFPSHSVIEKGQTVTLRCDPISGHDNLYWYRRVMGKEIKFLLHFVKESKQDESGMPNNRFLAERTGGTYSTLKVQPAELEDSGVYFCASSRMTEAFFGQGTRLTVV.

With regard to this clonotype: One end of the junction varies from germline; a read error may be responsible. The chain is built from TRBV15 and TRBJ2-6, with unresolved D. CDR1 LNHNV and CDR2 YYDKDF come from the germline V gene (reference sequence). The CDR3 sequence is 17 residues long. The CDR3, as DNA: TGTGCCACCAGCAGAGATAGATTCATCTCTGAGGCCAACGTCCTGACTTTC. It codes for CATSRDRFISEANVLTF.